The rows below give T cell receptor beta chains drawn from one sample of a study of regulatory T cells in long-lasting Graves disease. TCRdb reprocessed the multiplex PCR reads with MiXCR, giving one entry per CDR3 protein. Seen here are hundreds of thousands of distinct CDR3 sequences, 15% to 20% observed once, and the top ten hold about 17%. This sample also appeared in a second study, on T cells in Graves' hyperthyroidism and ophthalmopathy.

Sample: peripheral blood mononuclear cells (PBMCs), taken at new diagnosis, from a patient treated with antithyroid drugs. The receptors shown here come from a woman aged 30 to 39 with Graves disease. CDR3s include the opening cysteine and the closing phenylalanine or tryptophan.

V gene: TRBV27
J gene: TRBJ2-3
CDR3 protein: CASSLEGAPSTDTQYF

V gene: TRBV6-1
J gene: TRBJ2-1
CDR3 protein: CASRLHHTGASGFNEQFF

V gene: TRBV20-1
J gene: TRBJ2-1
CDR3 protein: CSAGGFVYEQFF

V gene: TRBV11-2
J gene: TRBJ2-1
CDR3 protein: CASSLSVGIGQFF

V gene: TRBV5-1
J gene: TRBJ2-5
CDR3 protein: CASSILAGGVETQYF

V gene: TRBV15
J gene: TRBJ1-5
CDR3 protein: CATSRVGGANQPQHF

V gene: TRBV28
J gene: TRBJ2-7
CDR3 protein: CASRSRTGRYEQYF

V gene: TRBV4-1
J gene: TRBJ2-7
CDR3 protein: CASSQDPTSSYEQYF

V gene: TRBV5-1
J gene: TRBJ2-5
CDR3 protein: CASSGPGQGYQETQYF

V gene: TRBV30
J gene: TRBJ2-7
CDR3 protein: CAWSRGQMYEQYF

V gene: TRBV5-1
J gene: TRBJ1-1
CDR3 protein: CASSLGIYTEAFF

V gene: TRBV5-1
J gene: TRBJ2-5
CDR3 protein: CASSLAGGSKETQYF

V gene: TRBV28
J gene: TRBJ2-1
CDR3 protein: CASSALAGGSYNEQFF

V gene: TRBV4-1
J gene: TRBJ1-5
CDR3 protein: CASSQGENQPQHF

V gene: TRBV5-1
J gene: NA
CDR3 protein: CTSSLGPGTDTQYF

V gene: TRBV6-1
J gene: TRBJ2-5
CDR3 protein: CASRADRGGYRETQYF

V gene: TRBV19
J gene: TRBJ2-1
CDR3 protein: CASSMQGQMSYNEQFF

V gene: TRBV28
J gene: TRBJ2-7
CDR3 protein: CASSLSGTGGASYEQYF